This T cell receptor beta chain was identified in a study of radiotherapy plus CTLA-4 blockade in lung cancer. As for the study in general: Objective responses occurred in roughly a sixth of patients; 25% to 40% had disease control.

The data were produced by immunoSEQ multiplex PCR, yet TCRdb's version contains in-frame clones alone and is incomplete. The sample shows some 60,000 clones, around 79% of them seen only once. Treatment of patients with chemo-refractory metastatic non-small-cell lung cancer consisted of focal radiation plus CTLA-4 blockade with ipilimumab. Study-wide results and caveats: Radiotherapy with ipilimumab was followed by blood expansion of tumor-derived clones. Reported findings show early blood T cell clone dynamics, with interferon-beta, best predicted response.

Concerning this clone itself: Its matching antigen is unknown.

CDR1 is SGHRS and CDR2 is YFSETQ in the germline V gene. This CDR3 is 14 amino acids long. The ends were cut back, 0 bases at V and 5 bases at J, with 11 bases in the middle. This clonotype originated in a human donor with non-small cell lung cancer who had a complete response to radiotherapy plus ipilimumab. This chain links TRBV5-1 with TRBJ1-1; D ambiguous. The input for sequencing was peripheral blood, taken from a patient treated with radiotherapy plus ipilimumab. CDR3 region: CASSLEGRPTEAFF. In nucleotides, the CDR3 is TGCGCCAGCAGCTTGGAAGGGAGACCAACTGAAGCTTTCTTT.